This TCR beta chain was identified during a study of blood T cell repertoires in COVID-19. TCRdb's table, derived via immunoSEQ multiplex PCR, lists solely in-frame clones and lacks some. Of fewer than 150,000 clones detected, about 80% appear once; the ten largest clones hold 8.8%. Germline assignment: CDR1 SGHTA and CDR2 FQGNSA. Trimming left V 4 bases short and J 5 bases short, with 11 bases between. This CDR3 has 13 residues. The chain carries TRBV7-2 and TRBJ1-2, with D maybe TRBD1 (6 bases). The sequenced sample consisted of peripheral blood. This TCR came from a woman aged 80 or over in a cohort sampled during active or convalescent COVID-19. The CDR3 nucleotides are TGTGCCAGCAGCTCCCAACAGGGATATGGCTACACCTTC. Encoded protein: CASSSQQGYGYTF.